The present TCR beta chain was sequenced within a study of CD8 T cells in Susac syndrome. Random hexamers were used to reverse transcribe an amount of roughly 0.45 to 1 ug RNA. The method of amplification for TCR beta CDR3 was immunoSEQ multiplex PCR, covering 54 Vbeta and 13 Jbeta. TCRdb analysed the immunoSEQ multiplex PCR reads with MiXCR anew, one entry per CDR3 protein. Of about 400,000 distinct CDR3 sequences listed, more than 70% were seen once; the top ten hold 0.09% to 0.15%. The CDR3 loop spans 13 amino acids. Germline-derived CDR1 and CDR2 are SGHKS and YYEKEE (reference sequence). Deletions cut 2 bases from V and 5 bases from J, with 11 bases between.

The sample was CD8+ T cells from PBMCs. The chain is built from TRBV5-5 and TRBJ2-7; D possibly matches TRBD1 or TRBD2 (5 bases each). This TCR derives from a human donor with multiple sclerosis. The CDR3 protein is CASSFWGNDEQYF. DNA of the CDR3: TGTGCCAGCAGCTTTTGGGGGAACGACGAGCAGTACTTC.